These 25 T cell receptor beta chains were all obtained from the same sample, sequenced in a study of shared clonotypes between healthy human individuals. Using immunoSEQ multiplex PCR, the repertoire was profiled, and TCRdb retains in-frame clones only, with some absent. The sample shows hundreds of thousands of clones, 90% to 97% of them seen only once. Naive CD8 populations comprised CD45RO-negative cells positively selected for CCR7, excluding terminally differentiated effector memory CD45RA+ cells. The sample comprised naive CD8+ T cells sorted from blood. The receptors stem from a woman in her twenties or thirties in good health.

The J gene is TRBJ2-2, the V gene TRBV27; 10 bases match TRBD2. J was trimmed by 6 bases and V by 6 bases; bases with no gene match: 16. CDR3 length: 18 amino acids. The V gene's germline CDR1 is MNHEY and CDR2 SMNVEV (reference sequence). Written as DNA, the CDR3 is TGTGCCAGCAGACACGGGGCTAGCGGGAGAAGTAGGGCCGGGGAGCTGTTTTTT. It encodes CASRHGASGRSRAGELFF.

The chain employs TRBV30 and TRBJ1-1, with TRBD1 matching over 7 bases. This CDR3 spans 15 amino acids. The germline V gene has CDR1 GTSNPN and CDR2 SVGIG (reference sequence). V lost 2 bases to trimming and J lost 5 bases; unmatched junction nucleotides: 11. The CDR3 here is CAWSRQGEGQTEAFF. CDR3 nucleotides: TGTGCCTGGAGTCGGCAGGGGGAGGGGCAAACTGAAGCTTTCTTT. Combining the CDR3 with reference TRBV30 and TRBJ1-1 gives the whole variable domain SQTIHQWPATLVQPVGSPLSLECTVEGTSNPNLYWYRQAAGRGLQLLFYSVGIGQISSEVPQNLSASRPQDRQFILSSKKLLLSDSGFYLCAWSRQGEGQTEAFFGQGTRLTVV.

The chain is built from TRBV19 and TRBJ1-2; TRBD1 might be the D (5 bases). This CDR3 region has 12 residues. Trimming shortened V by 9 bases and J by 5 bases, and 13 bases separated the two germline ends. Germline V CDR1 and CDR2: LNHDA, SQIVND (reference sequence). In nucleotides, the CDR3 is TGTGCCAGCTCCGGGACCGAGTATGGCTACACCTTC. Encoded protein: CASSGTEYGYTF.

This rearrangement joins TRBV5-8 to TRBJ2-3; 10 nucleotides align to TRBD2. V was clipped by 3 bases and J by 6 bases; unmatched bases: 10. The germline gives CDR1 SGHTS, CDR2 YDEGEE. The CDR3 sequence is 16 residues long. CDR3 sequence reads: CASSWGLARVGDTQYF. In nucleotides, the CDR3 is TGTGCCAGCAGCTGGGGACTAGCGCGGGTCGGGGATACGCAGTATTTT.

This chain connects TRBV10-1 to TRBJ2-7; the D gene is possibly TRBD1 (6 bases). Trimming took 4 bases from V and 3 from J, leaving 13 bases between them. CDR3 length: 14 residues. CDR1 WNHNN and CDR2 SYGVQD come from the germline V gene (reference sequence). The CDR3 nucleotides read TGCGCCAGCAGTGGGACAGCTTCCCTCTACGAGCAGTACTTC. Translation: CASSGTASLYEQYF.

The rearrangement joins TRBV28 to TRBJ2-2, with no clear D. Trimming removed 3 bases at V and 5 bases at J, with 10 bases between. Germline-derived CDR1 and CDR2 are MDHEN and SYDVKM. CDR3 length equals 14 residues. This chain's CDR3 is CASSFGLWTGELFF. In DNA, the CDR3 is TGTGCCAGCAGTTTTGGGCTTTGGACCGGGGAGCTGTTTTTT.

This chain joins TRBV5-1 and TRBJ2-5; D gene unclear. Germline CDR1 and CDR2: SGHRS and YFSETQ. V gave up 3 bases and J gave up 5 bases, with 14 bases separating them. The CDR3 contains 14 residues. CDR3 residues: CASSSQGSEETQYF. The CDR3 DNA follows: TGCGCCAGCAGCTCCCAAGGTAGTGAGGAGACCCAGTACTTC.

This clone has just one count. This sequence joins TRBV2 and TRBJ2-7, with D hard to call. From germline, CDR1 is SNHLY and CDR2 FYNNEI. Trimming removed 7 bases at V and 0 bases at J, with 16 bases between. The CDR3 totals 15 residues. CDR3: CASIYSGSYSYEQYF. The CDR3 DNA is TGTGCCAGCATTTACTCGGGTTCTTACTCCTACGAGCAGTACTTC.

This sequence joins TRBV28 and TRBJ2-2; TRBD2 agrees at 7 bases. The CDR3 extends over 15 amino acids. CDR1 is MDHEN and CDR2 is SYDVKM in the germline V gene. The V and J ends lost 5 bases and 10 bases, in that order; junction bases with no gene match: 13. The CDR3 bases are TGTGCCAGCAGTCCCTACGGGGGAGGGGAAGAGGAGCTGTTTTTT. It is translated as CASSPYGGGEEELFF.

J is TRBJ2-7 and V is TRBV11-1; 10 nucleotides match TRBD2. Germline CDR1 is SGHAT and CDR2 is FQDESV (reference sequence). J was trimmed by 5 bases and V by 3 bases; bases with no gene match: 4. The CDR3 length is 14 residues. The CDR3 protein is CASSFGLAGDEQYF. The CDR3 DNA follows: TGTGCCAGCAGCTTCGGGCTAGCGGGAGACGAGCAGTACTTC.

This chain uses TRBV13 with TRBJ2-7; D not certain. V lost 4 bases, J lost 6 bases, and 7 bases lay in between. The germline gives CDR1 PRHDT, CDR2 FYEKMQ (reference sequence). This CDR3 has 11 amino acids. Written as DNA, the CDR3 is TGTGCCAGCAGCTCCTCCGGCGAGCAGTACTTC. Translated: CASSSSGEQYF.

This rearrangement joins TRBV28 to TRBJ2-1, with no clear D. CDR1 and CDR2 from the germline V gene are MDHEN and SYDVKM. The CDR3 extends over 16 amino acids. Deletions cut 1 base from V and 4 bases from J, with 14 bases between. The CDR3 is CASSLYVPAIYNEQFF. For the CDR3, the DNA is TGTGCCAGCAGTTTATACGTGCCAGCGATATACAATGAGCAGTTCTTC.

The rearrangement links TRBV2 to TRBJ2-7; 10 bases are shared with TRBD2. This CDR3 is 15 amino acids long. Germline V CDR1 and CDR2: SNHLY, FYNNEI. J was trimmed by 0 bases and V by 4 bases; bases with no gene match: 3. The CDR3 loop is CASSGLAGDSYEQYF. In DNA form, the CDR3 reads TGTGCCAGCAGTGGGCTAGCGGGAGACTCCTACGAGCAGTACTTC.

The V and J genes are TRBV2 and TRBJ2-1; D remains ambiguous. Deletions cut 7 bases from V and 5 bases from J, with 6 bases between. CDR3 length: 11 amino acids. Germline assignment: CDR1 SNHLY and CDR2 FYNNEI. The CDR3 coding sequence is TGTGCCAGCACGGCGAACAATGAGCAGTTCTTC. Encoded protein: CASTANNEQFF. The full variable domain, completed using reference TRBV2 and TRBJ2-1, is EPEVTQTPSHQVTQMGQEVILRCVPISNHLYFYWYRQILGQKVEFLVSFYNNEISEKSEIFDDQFSVERPDGSNFTLKIRSTKLEDSAMYFCASTANNEQFFGPGTRLTVL.

The chain uses TRBV27 and TRBJ2-3; 7 nucleotides align to TRBD2. Germline lookup yields CDR1 MNHEY and CDR2 SMNVEV (reference sequence). Trimming cost V 5 bases and J 2 bases; bases outside gene matches: 4. The length of the CDR3 is 14 residues. The CDR3 region has the DNA TGTGCCAGCAGTCACCGGGAGGCCACAGATACGCAGTATTTT. Translation gives CASSHREATDTQYF.

This clone has a handful of counts. J is TRBJ2-3 and V is TRBV6-1, with D unresolved. V lost 7 bases and J 2 bases, leaving 10 bases between the germline ends. Germline V lookup: CDR1 MNHNS, CDR2 SASEGT. CDR3 length: 13 residues. The chain's CDR3 is CASKTDHTDTQYF. CDR3 nucleotide sequence: TGTGCCAGCAAGACGGACCACACAGATACGCAGTATTTT.

The chain couples TRBV27 to TRBJ1-1; D not resolved. V was pared by 6 bases and J by 1 base, with 12 bases between. The CDR3 runs 14 residues. The germline gives CDR1 MNHEY, CDR2 SMNVEV (reference sequence). CDR3 bases: TGTGCCAGCAGCCACGCTCGGGGGAACACTGAAGCTTTCTTT. Amino acid sequence: CASSHARGNTEAFF.

This sequence joins TRBV5-1 and TRBJ1-5; unclear D gene. Between the trimmed V and J ends, which lost 5 bases and 0 bases, there was a span of 6 bases. The CDR3 is made up of 13 amino acids. Per germline, CDR1 SGHRS and CDR2 YFSETQ. CDR3 sequence (DNA): TGCGCCAGCAGTTCTTATAGCAATCAGCCCCAGCATTTT. This sequence encodes CASSSYSNQPQHF.

The chain is built from TRBV13 and TRBJ1-5; D not certain. This CDR3 comprises 14 residues. V was cut by 2 bases and J by 2 bases, with 7 bases left in between. Looked up from germline, CDR1 is PRHDT and CDR2 is FYEKMQ (reference sequence). Written as DNA, the CDR3 is TGTGCCAGCAGCTTACGGGGAGGCAATCAGCCCCAGCATTTT. Amino acid sequence: CASSLRGGNQPQHF. The full variable domain, its missing parts supplied by reference TRBV13 and TRBJ1-5, is AAGVIQSPRHLIKEKRETATLKCYPIPRHDTVYWYQQGPGQDPQFLISFYEKMQSDKGSIPDRFSAQQFSDYHSELNMSSLELGDSALYFCASSLRGGNQPQHFGDGTRLSIL.

The chain uses TRBV5-4 and TRBJ2-1, with 14 positions matching TRBD2. The CDR3 totals 20 residues. The V segment lost 9 bases and the J segment 1 base; nucleotides outside the gene matches: 18. CDR1 and CDR2 (germline): SGHNT, YYREEE (reference sequence). CDR3 loop: CAIAGRPGLAGERSYNEQFF. The DNA of the CDR3 is TGTGCCATTGCGGGCCGTCCGGGACTAGCGGGAGAAAGGTCCTACAATGAGCAGTTCTTC.

The chain carries TRBV27 and TRBJ2-3, with D perhaps given as TRBD1 or TRBD2 (5 bases each). V lost 5 bases, J lost 4 bases, and 16 bases lay in between. The CDR3 is made up of 15 amino acids. Per germline, CDR1 MNHEY and CDR2 SMNVEV (reference sequence). CDR3 DNA sequence: TGTGCCAGCAGTCTCGGGGCTAGGGGTCCAGATACGCAGTATTTT. As protein: CASSLGARGPDTQYF.

The chain has TRBV19 and TRBJ1-1; D gene unclear. From germline, CDR1 is LNHDA and CDR2 SQIVND (reference sequence). V was pared by 2 bases and J by 7 bases, with 11 bases between. The CDR3 has 13 amino acids. In DNA, the CDR3 is TGTGCCAGTAGTATAAGTGCTGGAGGTGAAGCTTTCTTT. It is translated as CASSISAGGEAFF. Combining the CDR3 with reference TRBV19 and TRBJ1-1 gives the whole variable domain DGGITQSPKYLFRKEGQNVTLSCEQNLNHDAMYWYRQDPGQGLRLIYYSQIVNDFQKGDIAEGYSVSREKKESFPLTVTSAQKNPTAFYLCASSISAGGEAFFGQGTRLTVV.

This sequence joins TRBV27 and TRBJ2-7; TRBD2 matches at 12 bases. The CDR3 is made up of 17 amino acids. With V trimmed by 3 bases and J by 4 bases, 10 bases remained unmatched. CDR1 is MNHEY, CDR2 SMNVEV, per germline (reference sequence). The CDR3 bases are TGTGCCAGCAGTTTGACTAGCGGGAGCGGTGGCGGGTACGAGCAGTACTTC. Its translation is CASSLTSGSGGGYEQYF.

This clone has a single count. This chain connects TRBV15 to TRBJ2-1, with 7 bases fitting TRBD2. Trimming at V came to 1 base and at J to 0 bases, leaving 6 bases not matched to a gene. The length of the CDR3 is 17 residues. Germline V lookup: CDR1 LNHNV, CDR2 YYDKDF (reference sequence). DNA for the CDR3: TGTGCCACCAGCAGAGTTCCAGCGGGGAGCTCCTACAATGAGCAGTTCTTC. Protein sequence: CATSRVPAGSSYNEQFF.

V is TRBV28 and J is TRBJ1-2; no clear D gene. CDR1 is MDHEN, CDR2 SYDVKM, per germline. V shed 2 bases and J shed 4 bases, with 14 bases lying between them. This CDR3 has 15 amino acids. The CDR3 region is CASSLTSASGYGYTF. The CDR3 DNA follows: TGTGCCAGCAGTTTAACGTCGGCGTCGGGCTATGGCTACACCTTC.